The clone carrying this T cell receptor (beta chain) came up a few times. No antigen is known for it. Naive CD4+ cells were CD45RA-selected; the remaining cells were memory. Profiled with immunoSEQ multiplex PCR; TCRdb holds only in-frame clones, not every one. The data show some 1 million clones, 65% to 80% seen once. The data belong to a study of shared clonotypes between healthy human individuals. The study's findings and limits: Between a few donors, naive CD4 clonotypes were shared at a level of about 5%.

What was sequenced was memory CD4+ T cells sorted from blood. Subset described: CD45RA-negative fraction. The receptor's source is a man younger than 35 in good health.

The CDR3 loop is CASSSQGSQPQHF. The CDR3 nucleotides read TGTGCCAGCAGTTCCCAGGGAAGTCAGCCCCAGCATTTT. The chain employs TRBV6-1 and TRBJ1-5, with D maybe TRBD1 (5 bases). The CDR3 spans 13 residues. V shed 5 bases and J shed 6 bases, with 11 bases lying between them. Germline V gene sequence: CDR1 MNHNS, CDR2 SASEGT.